A single sample gave rise to the 23 T cell receptor beta chains below, sequenced in a study of T-cell reconstitution after alpha-beta-depleted transplantation in children. A TCRbeta library incorporating unique molecular identifiers was prepared. TCRdb ran MiXCR on the PCR reads and lists one entry per CDR3 protein. The sample has around 490,000 distinct CDR3 sequences; about an eighth are singletons. The starting material was PBMCs, mostly from graft donor cells, obtained 180 days after TCRalphabeta/CD19-depleted stem cell transplant. These receptors all come from a female patient between 2 and 15 years old who had a stem cell transplant for aplastic anemia, so the T cells may come from the graft donor.

This rearrangement joins TRBV7-2 to TRBJ2-1; D is uncertain. This CDR3 region has 17 residues. Trimming took off 1 base at V and 4 bases at J, with 17 bases between the two ends. CDR1 is SGHTA, CDR2 FQGNSA, per germline. CDR3 amino acids: CASSLVTRSGLYNEQFF. The DNA of the CDR3 is TGTGCCAGCAGCTTAGTCACCCGGAGTGGCCTTTACAATGAGCAGTTCTTC.

This clonotype was detected only once. This rearrangement joins TRBV5-4 to TRBJ2-3; D call uncertain. Deletions cut 0 bases from V and 6 bases from J, with 14 bases between. Germline assignment: CDR1 SGHNT and CDR2 YYREEE (reference sequence). The CDR3 has 15 residues. Written as DNA, the CDR3 is TGTGCCAGCAGCTTGGGGCTAGATGGGAAGGATACGCAGTATTTT. Its translation is CASSLGLDGKDTQYF.

The V and J genes are TRBV28 and TRBJ2-5; 7 nucleotides align to TRBD1. Germline trimming cut 6 bases from V and 4 bases from J; bases unmatched to any gene: 8. This CDR3 is 14 amino acids long. The germline CDR1 and CDR2 sequences are MDHEN and SYDVKM. The DNA for the CDR3 is TGTGCCAGCAGCTCTCGACCAGGGGGAGAGACCCAGTACTTC. This codes for CASSSRPGGETQYF.

This clonotype showed up just a few times. This rearrangement joins TRBV10-3 to TRBJ1-6; 11 bases fit TRBD1. V shed 5 bases and J 7 bases; nucleotides not matched to a gene: 10. The CDR3 length is 17 residues. Germline loops: CDR1 ENHRY, CDR2 SYGVKD. The CDR3 spells CAISIPGQGVYNSPLHF. CDR3 DNA: TGTGCCATCAGTATCCCGGGACAGGGGGTGTACAATTCACCCCTCCACTTT.

This clonotype was found a few times. J is TRBJ1-5 and V is TRBV4-3; unclear D gene. V dropped 2 bases and J dropped 1 base, with 18 bases sitting between them. Germline V gene data show CDR1 as LGHNA and CDR2 as YSLEER. The CDR3 covers 18 residues. CDR3 sequence (DNA): TGCGCCAGCAGCCAAAGGGTCAGGAACCTGGGGAGCAATCAGCCCCAGCATTTT. Encoded protein: CASSQRVRNLGSNQPQHF.

This clonotype was seen only a few times. The chain combines TRBV7-9 with TRBJ2-1; the D gene is possibly TRBD1 (6 bases). There are 17 residues in the CDR3. Per germline, CDR1 SEHNR and CDR2 FQNEAQ (reference sequence). Trimming pared 4 bases from V and 2 bases from J, leaving 18 bases between. Here the CDR3 reads CASSSRQAGPTYNEQFF. For the CDR3, the DNA is TGTGCCAGCAGCTCTCGACAGGCTGGGCCCACCTACAATGAGCAGTTCTTC.

This chain connects TRBV28 to TRBJ1-5; D not certain. V was trimmed by 6 bases and J by 11 bases, leaving 17 bases between them. The CDR3 has 13 residues. The V gene's germline CDR1 is MDHEN and CDR2 SYDVKM. The CDR3 region has the DNA TGTGCCAGCAGCCCTCTCGGGGAAAGGGCCCAGCATTTT. The encoded protein is CASSPLGERAQHF.

This clonotype was recorded a few times. This chain uses TRBV13 with TRBJ1-5, with 9 nucleotides matching TRBD1. After removal of 3 bases from V and 0 bases from J, the junction contained 6 bases not matched to a gene. The CDR3 spans 17 residues. CDR1 and CDR2 from the germline V gene are PRHDT and FYEKMQ (reference sequence). The DNA for the CDR3 is TGTGCCAGCAGCTTGGGACAGGGAATTTATAGCAATCAGCCCCAGCATTTT. It is translated as CASSLGQGIYSNQPQHF. Drawing the rest from reference TRBV13 and TRBJ1-5, the complete variable domain is AAGVIQSPRHLIKEKRETATLKCYPIPRHDTVYWYQQGPGQDPQFLISFYEKMQSDKGSIPDRFSAQQFSDYHSELNMSSLELGDSALYFCASSLGQGIYSNQPQHFGDGTRLSIL.

This sequence joins TRBV12-3 or TRBV12-4 and TRBJ2-2; D is ambiguous. The V end was cut by 4 bases, the J end by 7 bases, with 16 bases between. This CDR3 contains 15 residues. The CDR3 DNA sequence: TGTGCCAGCAGTTATCTAGAGAGGCGTGGCGGGGAGCTGTTTTTT. Encoded protein: CASSYLERRGGELFF.

This clonotype has more than one count but fewer than ten. The chain carries TRBV7-2 and TRBJ2-7; D is uncertain. CDR1 is SGHTA, CDR2 FQGNSA, per germline. V shed 4 bases and J shed 2 bases, with 9 bases lying between them. This CDR3 is 13 amino acids long. CDR3 in amino acids: CASSSVVAYEQYF. The CDR3 DNA reads TGTGCCAGCAGCTCGGTAGTGGCCTACGAGCAGTACTTC.

This clonotype has more than one count but fewer than ten. V and J are TRBV5-1 and TRBJ2-3; possible D gene TRBD1, 6 bases. The CDR3 is made up of 14 amino acids. V was shortened by 2 bases and J by 4 bases, with 11 bases between the two germline ends. Germline V gives CDR1 SGHRS, CDR2 YFSETQ. This CDR3 reads CASSFSGVADTQYF. CDR3 in DNA: TGCGCCAGCAGCTTTTCAGGGGTCGCAGATACGCAGTATTTT.

The J gene is TRBJ2-3, the V gene TRBV4-2; unclear D gene. The ends were cut back, 0 bases at V and 4 bases at J, with 11 bases in the middle. CDR3 length: 15 residues. Germline V CDR1 and CDR2: LGHNA, YNFKEQ. This chain's CDR3 is CASSQDEIRADTQYF. CDR3 bases: TGTGCCAGCAGCCAAGATGAGATCAGAGCAGATACGCAGTATTTT.

The chain joins TRBV7-2 to TRBJ1-5; unclear D gene. V gave up 3 bases and J gave up 6 bases, with 12 bases separating them. Germline V lookup: CDR1 SGHTA, CDR2 FQGNSA. CDR3 length: 14 residues. DNA for the CDR3: TGTGCCAGCAGCTTCACGGGGATGGGTCAGCCCCAGCATTTT. It specifies CASSFTGMGQPQHF.

The chain recombines TRBV12-3 or TRBV12-4 with TRBJ2-1; maybe TRBD1 (5 bases). Trimming removed 5 bases at V and 7 bases at J, with 15 bases between. The CDR3 spans 14 residues. CDR3 sequence (DNA): TGTGCCAGCAGTCCAATTCAGGGTTATAATGAGCAGTTCTTC. Protein product: CASSPIQGYNEQFF.

This clonotype was found many times. The chain has TRBV5-1 and TRBJ1-2; D might be TRBD1 (5 bases). The germline V and J ends were trimmed by 2 bases and 2 bases, with 13 bases remaining between them. In germline, CDR1 is SGHRS, CDR2 YFSETQ. This CDR3 has 15 amino acids. CDR3 nucleotide sequence: TGCGCCAGCAGCTTCTCCGACAGTAAGAACTATGGCTACACCTTC. Amino acid sequence: CASSFSDSKNYGYTF.

This clonotype showed up just a few times. V usage is TRBV14 and J usage is TRBJ2-6, with D hard to call. With 3 bases removed from V and 0 bases from J, the gap between germline ends came to 6 bases. The germline V gene has CDR1 SGHDN and CDR2 FVKESK. CDR3 length equals 15 residues. Written as DNA, the CDR3 is TGTGCCAGCAGCCAGGATGGCTCTGGGGCCAACGTCCTGACTTTC. It specifies CASSQDGSGANVLTF.

The chain links TRBV24-1 to TRBJ2-5; a weak D match, TRBD1 (6 bases). Trimming cost V 1 base and J 4 bases, with 12 bases left between them. The germline V gene has CDR1 KGHDR and CDR2 SFDVKD. The length of the CDR3 is 15 residues. CDR3 coding DNA: TGTGCCACCAGTGATTTTCGGCAGGGGCTAGAGACCCAGTACTTC. Its translation: CATSDFRQGLETQYF.

The chain combines TRBV29-1 with TRBJ2-7; D gene unclear. The CDR3 consists of 13 residues. Germline CDR1 and CDR2: SQVTM and ANQGSEA. Trimming removed 6 bases at V and 6 bases at J, with 18 bases between. The CDR3 DNA sequence: TGCAGCGTCCTATGGCCCCATGTAGGCGAGCAGTACTTC. Translating gives CSVLWPHVGEQYF.

The chain uses TRBV7-6 and TRBJ2-7; 7 bases line up with TRBD1. CDR1 SGHVS and CDR2 FNYEAQ come from the germline V gene. There are 14 residues in the CDR3. V was clipped by 5 bases and J by 0 bases; unmatched bases: 4. CDR3 sequence (DNA): TGTGCCAGCAGCCACAGGGGCCCCTCCTACGAGCAGTACTTC. It yields the protein CASSHRGPSYEQYF.

This clonotype was seen many times. The V gene is TRBV2, the J gene TRBJ1-3; 7 bases are a match to TRBD1. Looked up from germline, CDR1 is SNHLY and CDR2 is FYNNEI. The junction had 2 bases not matched to a gene; V was cut back by 0 bases and J by 0 bases. CDR3 length: 16 amino acids. DNA for the CDR3: TGTGCCAGCAGTGAAGCGGGACAGAGCTCTGGAAACACCATATATTTT. It specifies CASSEAGQSSGNTIYF.

This clonotype was counted a few times. The rearrangement uses TRBV19 and TRBJ1-5, with TRBD1 matching over 8 bases. Germline CDR1 reads LNHDA; CDR2 reads SQIVND (reference sequence). With V trimmed by 3 bases and J by 2 bases, 12 bases remained unmatched. The CDR3 is made up of 18 amino acids. The DNA of the CDR3 is TGTGCCAGTAGTATTTTCGGGACAGGCTCTCGGGGCAATCAGCCCCAGCATTTT. Encoded protein: CASSIFGTGSRGNQPQHF. Full variable domain (remainder filled in from reference TRBV19 and TRBJ1-5): DGGITQSPKYLFRKEGQNVTLSCEQNLNHDAMYWYRQDPGQGLRLIYYSQIVNDFQKGDIAEGYSVSREKKESFPLTVTSAQKNPTAFYLCASSIFGTGSRGNQPQHFGDGTRLSIL.

This clonotype appeared a few times. The chain joins TRBV12-5 to TRBJ1-4, with a weak D call TRBD1 (5 bases). There are 15 residues in the CDR3. V was pared by 4 bases and J by 8 bases, with 17 bases between. Germline V gene sequence: CDR1 LGHNT, CDR2 FRNRAP. CDR3 protein: CASGSGQWGGEKLFF. CDR3 DNA sequence: TGTGCTAGTGGTTCCGGACAATGGGGAGGAGAAAAACTGTTTTTT. The variable domain in full, with the rest retrieved from reference TRBV12-5 and TRBJ1-4, is DARVTQTPRHKVTEMGQEVTMRCQPILGHNTVFWYRQTMMQGLELLAYFRNRAPLDDSGMPKDRFSAEMPDATLATLKIQPSEPRDSAVYFCASGSGQWGGEKLFFGSGTQLSVL.

The genes are TRBV11-1 and TRBJ2-2; 14 bases map to TRBD2. V lost 5 bases and J lost 4; bases outside the gene matches: 12. The germline CDR1 and CDR2 sequences are SGHAT and FQDESV (reference sequence). This CDR3 is 19 amino acids long. The CDR3 bases are TGTGCCAGCAGCGAACTCGGGACTAGCGGGAGCGGGGGCACCGGGGAGCTGTTTTTT. As protein: CASSELGTSGSGGTGELFF.